Shown below are 31 T cell receptor beta chains from a single sample sequenced in a study of T-cell reconstitution after alpha-beta-depleted transplantation in children. This sample's TCRbeta library carried unique molecular identifier barcodes. TCRdb processed the PCR reads anew with MiXCR; each CDR3 protein has one entry. The sample includes about 1,000,000 distinct CDR3 sequences, around 30% of them seen just once. Source: PBMCs, mostly from graft donor cells, taken 360 days after TCRalphabeta/CD19-depleted stem cell transplant. The source is a boy in the first two years of life who had a stem cell transplant for SCID, so the T cells may come from the graft donor.

This rearrangement joins TRBV19 to TRBJ1-6; D unclear. The germline CDR1 and CDR2 sequences are LNHDA and SQIVND (reference sequence). CDR3 length: 14 amino acids. V was clipped by 3 bases and J by 8 bases, with 11 bases between them. The CDR3 DNA reads as TGTGCCAGTAGTATTGGGTATCCGGATTCACCCCTCCACTTT. Encoded protein: CASSIGYPDSPLHF.

This clonotype was detected only a few times. The chain links TRBV12-3 or TRBV12-4 to TRBJ2-5; 11 bases map to TRBD2. This CDR3 comprises 18 residues. The J segment lost 4 bases and the V segment lost 0 bases, leaving 10 bases of the junction unmatched. CDR3 nucleotides: TGTGCCAGCAGTTTAGCGATACTAGCGGGGGCCCCCTTAGAGACCCAGTACTTC. Encoded protein: CASSLAILAGAPLETQYF.

This clonotype was seen more than once but under ten times. The chain is built from TRBV5-1 and TRBJ1-1, with 7 bases that match TRBD1. Trimming cost V 4 bases and J 4 bases; bases outside gene matches: 10. CDR1 and CDR2 (germline): SGHRS, YFSETQ. The CDR3 is 15 amino acids. The CDR3 spells CASSLPRQGPTEAFF. The CDR3 coding sequence is TGCGCCAGCAGCCTACCAAGACAGGGTCCCACTGAAGCTTTCTTT.

There are a few counts of this clonotype. V and J are TRBV5-1 and TRBJ2-3, with TRBD1 matching over 11 bases. The junction had 1 base not matched to a gene; V was cut back by 0 bases and J by 4 bases. Germline values: CDR1 SGHRS, CDR2 YFSETQ. The CDR3 spans 15 residues. CDR3 nucleotides: TGCGCCAGCAGCTTGGGGACAGGGGGCTCAGATACGCAGTATTTT. It is translated as CASSLGTGGSDTQYF.

On this clonotype itself: The junction does not match germline at one end; this may be a read error. The chain links TRBV18 to TRBJ1-1, with D possibly matching TRBD1 (5 bases). The germline CDR1 and CDR2 sequences are KGHSH and LQKENI. The length of the CDR3 is 15 residues. CDR3 sequence: CASSPQGWGNTEPFF. In nucleotides, the CDR3 is TGTGCCAGCTCACCACAGGGTTGGGGGAACACTGAACCTTTCTTT.

In this sample, this clonotype turned up once. J is TRBJ2-4 and V is TRBV12-3 or TRBV12-4; D uncertain. This CDR3 region has 16 residues. The ends were cut back, 5 bases at V and 1 base at J, with 15 bases in the middle. The CDR3 DNA reads TGTGCCAGCAGTCACGACCCCTGGGTGGCCAAAAACATTCAGTACTTC. This translates into CASSHDPWVAKNIQYF.

J is TRBJ2-5 and V is TRBV5-1; D might be TRBD1 (6 bases). The CDR3 totals 15 residues. Germline V gives CDR1 SGHRS, CDR2 YFSETQ. The V end was cut by 0 bases, the J end by 5 bases, with 14 bases between. This CDR3 is CASSLGAGDVETQYF. DNA of the CDR3: TGCGCCAGCAGCTTGGGGGCAGGGGACGTGGAGACCCAGTACTTC.

This clonotype was picked up a small number of times. J is TRBJ1-2 and V is TRBV4-1, with 7 bases that match TRBD1. The CDR3 length is 15 residues. The ends lost 0 bases at V and 2 bases at J; junction bases unmatched: 3. The V gene's germline CDR1 is MGHRA and CDR2 YSYEKL. In nucleotides, the CDR3 is TGCGCCAGCAGCCAAGAGACAGGGACGAACTATGGCTACACCTTC. As protein: CASSQETGTNYGYTF.

The rearrangement joins TRBV7-9 to TRBJ1-1, with D perhaps matching TRBD1 (6 bases). Germline V gene data show CDR1 as SEHNR and CDR2 as FQNEAQ (reference sequence). The CDR3 is 16 residues long. Trimming stripped 3 bases from V and 5 bases from J, with 19 bases between. The DNA of the CDR3 is TGTGCCAGCAGCTTCCGCACAGGGCGGTTTAAGACTGAAGCTTTCTTT. Amino acid sequence: CASSFRTGRFKTEAFF. Filled out from reference TRBV7-9 and TRBJ1-1, the complete variable domain reads DTGVSQNPRHKITKRGQNVTFRCDPISEHNRLYWYRQTLGQGPEFLTYFQNEAQLEKSRLLSDRFSAERPKGSFSTLEIQRTEQGDSAMYLCASSFRTGRFKTEAFFGQGTRLTVV.

The chain is built from TRBV4-3 and TRBJ2-6, with D uncertain. This CDR3 spans 15 amino acids. Trimming took 0 bases from V and 3 from J, leaving 6 bases between them. Germline assignment: CDR1 LGHNA and CDR2 YSLEER. CDR3 amino acids: CASSQDRVGANVLTF. In nucleotides, the CDR3 is TGCGCCAGCAGCCAAGATAGGGTTGGGGCCAACGTCCTGACTTTC.

The sample holds a few counts of this clonotype. V is TRBV5-1 and J is TRBJ2-2; 9 nucleotides match TRBD1. CDR3 length: 15 residues. Germline CDR1 SGHRS, CDR2 YFSETQ. J was trimmed by 5 bases and V by 0 bases; bases with no gene match: 2. The chain's CDR3 is CASSLGTGVTGELFF. The CDR3, as DNA: TGCGCCAGCAGCTTGGGGACAGGGGTGACCGGGGAGCTGTTTTTT.

The chain links TRBV3-1 to TRBJ2-7; D perhaps matches TRBD2 (5 bases). The CDR3 loop spans 14 amino acids. Trimming took off 6 bases at V and 0 bases at J, with 12 bases between the two ends. The germline gives CDR1 LGHDT, CDR2 YNNKEL (reference sequence). The CDR3 DNA is TGTGCCAGCAGTCATCCCGGGGTCTCCTACGAGCAGTACTTC. Translation: CASSHPGVSYEQYF.

This clonotype was observed a few times. This chain uses TRBV4-3 with TRBJ2-2; perhaps TRBD2 as D (6 bases). The CDR3 extends over 14 amino acids. Germline V gives CDR1 LGHNA, CDR2 YSLEER. The ends were cut back, 6 bases at V and 0 bases at J, with 8 bases in the middle. The CDR3 loop is CASSKRANTGELFF. CDR3 nucleotide sequence: TGCGCCAGCAGTAAGCGGGCGAACACCGGGGAGCTGTTTTTT.

The gene calls are TRBV20-1 and TRBJ1-5, with 9 bases lining up with TRBD1. This CDR3 spans 15 amino acids. V lost 3 bases to trimming and J lost 0 bases; unmatched junction nucleotides: 3. The germline V gene encodes CDR1 DFQATT and CDR2 SNEGSKA (reference sequence). The CDR3 protein is CSARDRGYSNQPQHF. Written as DNA, the CDR3 is TGCAGTGCTAGGGACAGGGGTTATAGCAATCAGCCCCAGCATTTT.

The chain recombines TRBV20-1 with TRBJ2-7; 7 nucleotides align to TRBD1. V was clipped by 4 bases and J by 2 bases; unmatched bases: 8. Germline V gene lookup returns CDR1 DFQATT and CDR2 SNEGSKA (reference sequence). CDR3 size: 14 residues. This CDR3 is CSATKLDRAYEQYF. CDR3 nucleotide sequence: TGCAGTGCTACGAAGCTAGACAGGGCCTACGAGCAGTACTTC.

This sequence joins TRBV21-1 and TRBJ1-2; no check of the table's D call, TRBD1, against the DNA was made. TRBV21-1 is a known pseudogene. The CDR3 contains 14 residues. CDR3 bases: TGTGCCAGCAGCAAAGCGACAGGACTCTATGGCTACACCTTC. Residues: CASSKATGLYGYTF.

This clonotype was found a few times. The chain uses TRBV15 and TRBJ2-7, with D possibly matching TRBD1 (5 bases). V dropped 0 bases and J dropped 7 bases, with 10 bases sitting between them. The CDR3 sequence is 13 residues long. Germline CDR1 reads LNHNV; CDR2 reads YYDKDF (reference sequence). CDR3 sequence reads: CATSRDQGYEQYF. The CDR3 nucleotides are TGTGCCACCAGCAGAGATCAGGGTTATGAGCAGTACTTC.

The V gene is TRBV7-9, the J gene TRBJ2-3; 8 positions match TRBD2. Germline CDR1 is SEHNR and CDR2 is FQNEAQ (reference sequence). The CDR3 has 16 amino acids. Trimming cost V 5 bases and J 6 bases; bases outside gene matches: 13. DNA of the CDR3: TGTGCCAGCAGCACGGTGCGGCTAGCGGGCGGGGATACGCAGTATTTT. Protein product: CASSTVRLAGGDTQYF. Full variable domain (missing parts from reference TRBV7-9 and TRBJ2-3): DTGVSQNPRHKITKRGQNVTFRCDPISEHNRLYWYRQTLGQGPEFLTYFQNEAQLEKSRLLSDRFSAERPKGSFSTLEIQRTEQGDSAMYLCASSTVRLAGGDTQYFGPGTRLTVL.

The chain couples TRBV29-1 to TRBJ2-3; 8 nucleotides align to TRBD1. This CDR3 spans 15 amino acids. V was pared by 5 bases and J by 3 bases, with 10 bases of the junction left unmatched. The germline V gene has CDR1 SQVTM and CDR2 ANQGSEA. The CDR3 DNA follows: TGCAGCGTTATTTGGGACAGGTTCTTAACAGATACGCAGTATTTT. This translates into CSVIWDRFLTDTQYF.

The V gene is TRBV5-1, the J gene TRBJ2-5; D is possibly TRBD1 (5 bases). Germline V gene data show CDR1 as SGHRS and CDR2 as YFSETQ. The CDR3 spans 14 residues. V dropped 2 bases and J dropped 2 bases, with 10 bases sitting between them. In DNA form, the CDR3 reads TGCGCCAGCAGCTTAAAGGGGATTCAAGAGACCCAGTACTTC. Translating gives CASSLKGIQETQYF. Supplemented by reference TRBV5-1 and TRBJ2-5, the full variable domain reads KAGVTQTPRYLIKTRGQQVTLSCSPISGHRSVSWYQQTPGQGLQFLFEYFSETQRNKGNFPGRFSGRQFSNSRSEMNVSTLELGDSALYLCASSLKGIQETQYFGPGTRLLVL.

This clonotype was counted between two and nine times. DNA for the CDR3: TGTGCCAGCAGAAAAAATACCGGGACGGTGTACAATGAGCAGTTCTTC. Its translation: CASRKNTGTVYNEQFF. V is TRBV6-2 or TRBV6-3 and J is TRBJ2-1; D may be TRBD1 or TRBD2 (5 bases each). With 6 bases removed from V and 4 bases from J, the gap between germline ends came to 19 bases. The CDR3 is made up of 16 amino acids. CDR1 is MNHEY and CDR2 is SVGEGT in the germline V gene.

The chain carries TRBV18 and TRBJ2-7; 8 bases match TRBD1. The CDR3 length is 14 residues. Trimming cost V 6 bases and J 0 bases; bases outside gene matches: 4. Germline lookup yields CDR1 KGHSH and CDR2 LQKENI. In DNA form, the CDR3 reads TGTGCCAGCTCGGACAGGGCCAACTCCTACGAGCAGTACTTC. Protein: CASSDRANSYEQYF.

The chain recombines TRBV2 with TRBJ2-1; 8 bases map to TRBD2. The CDR3 is 20 residues long. CDR1 and CDR2 from the germline V gene are SNHLY and FYNNEI. V shed 0 bases, J shed 8 bases, and the junction held 21 bases outside the gene matches. CDR3: CASSEAHWKVGGAFLDEQFF. The CDR3 nucleotides read TGTGCCAGCAGTGAAGCGCATTGGAAGGTCGGGGGGGCCTTTCTAGATGAGCAGTTCTTC.

The J gene is TRBJ2-2, the V gene TRBV20-1; maybe TRBD2 (6 bases). The CDR3 spans 14 residues. Between the trimmed V and J ends, which lost 4 bases and 4 bases, there was a span of 13 bases. CDR1 is DFQATT, CDR2 SNEGSKA, per germline (reference sequence). CDR3: CSANRDSLTGELFF. The DNA for the CDR3 is TGCAGTGCTAACCGGGACTCCCTCACCGGGGAGCTGTTTTTT.

The chain carries TRBV7-9 and TRBJ2-5; 11 positions match TRBD2. The V and J ends lost 5 bases and 3 bases, in that order; junction bases with no gene match: 8. The germline V gene has CDR1 SEHNR and CDR2 FQNEAQ (reference sequence). The CDR3 spans 16 residues. The CDR3 loop is CASSAPLAGAKETQYF. CDR3 DNA sequence: TGTGCCAGCAGCGCACCACTAGCGGGGGCCAAAGAGACCCAGTACTTC.

This clonotype was seen a handful of times. The gene calls are TRBV27 and TRBJ1-2, with 7 bases identical to TRBD1. J gave up 4 bases and V 5 bases, and 10 bases lay outside the gene matches. From germline, CDR1 is MNHEY and CDR2 SMNVEV (reference sequence). The length of the CDR3 is 15 residues. The CDR3 loop reads CASSPWTGSTYGYTF. DNA for the CDR3: TGTGCCAGCAGTCCCTGGACAGGTTCTACCTATGGCTACACCTTC.

This clonotype was counted only a few times. CDR3 amino acids: CSAPVSGNYNEQFF. The CDR3 DNA reads as TGCAGTGCTCCCGTCAGCGGGAACTACAATGAGCAGTTCTTC. The chain joins TRBV20-1 to TRBJ2-1, with 7 bases that match TRBD2. Losses at the gene ends were 5 bases for V and 3 bases for J; bases not matched to a gene: 7. Germline CDR1 is DFQATT and CDR2 is SNEGSKA (reference sequence). This CDR3 is 14 amino acids long.

This clonotype was detected a few times. The chain employs TRBV18 and TRBJ2-7; possible D gene TRBD2, 5 bases. This CDR3 comprises 15 residues. Germline lookup yields CDR1 KGHSH and CDR2 LQKENI. V was clipped by 5 bases and J by 0 bases, with 14 bases between them. CDR3 DNA sequence: TGTGCCAGCTCATCGGAAGGAGGTAGCTCCTACGAGCAGTACTTC. It is translated as CASSSEGGSSYEQYF.

The table lists this clonotype with a few counts. V is TRBV20-1 and J is TRBJ1-6, with D unclear. Trimming removed 5 bases from V and 9 bases from J, with 14 bases in between. The CDR3 runs to 13 residues. Germline lookup yields CDR1 DFQATT and CDR2 SNEGSKA (reference sequence). CDR3 DNA sequence: TGCAGTGCTCAGGAGCCCAACCTTTCACCCCTCCACTTT. This translates into CSAQEPNLSPLHF.

CDR3 loop: CASSPIIDALGRKSYGYTF. The DNA for the CDR3 is TGTGCCAGCAGTCCCATCATCGACGCTTTAGGGAGGAAATCATATGGCTACACCTTC. This sequence joins TRBV6-4 and TRBJ1-2; D is unclear. Trimming pared 5 bases from V and 5 bases from J, leaving 30 bases between. CDR3 length: 19 amino acids. Per germline, CDR1 MRHNA and CDR2 SNTAGT.

The V call is TRBV4-2, the J call TRBJ1-1, with unresolved D. The length of the CDR3 is 14 residues. Germline CDR1 and CDR2: LGHNA and YNFKEQ. Trimming stripped 0 bases from V and 1 base from J, with 6 bases between. The CDR3 sequence: CASSQEEQNTEAFF. DNA of the CDR3: TGTGCCAGCAGCCAAGAGGAGCAGAACACTGAAGCTTTCTTT.